Below are 28 T cell receptor beta chains sequenced from a single sample in a study of cytomegalovirus exposure and HLA in healthy donors. PCR amplification relied on 60 Vbeta primers (plus 13 Jbeta primers). The table came from immunoSEQ multiplex PCR; TCRdb's copy has only in-frame clones and leaves some out. The sample yields roughly 99,000 clones, over 75% seen once. The sequenced material came from PBMCs. The receptors were gathered from a man younger than 40 in good health and CMV-seronegative.

J is TRBJ2-2 and V is TRBV29-1; a possible D gene is TRBD2 (7 bases). Deletions cut 6 bases from V and 5 bases from J, with 19 bases between. Germline V CDR1 and CDR2: SQVTM, ANQGSEA. The CDR3 runs to 15 residues. The CDR3 here is CSVPGGGRTTGELFF. CDR3 sequence (DNA): TGCAGCGTCCCCGGCGGGGGCAGAACGACCGGGGAGCTGTTTTTT.

The genes are TRBV5-6 and TRBJ1-2; possibly TRBD1 for D (6 bases). This CDR3 has 13 residues. Trimming cost V 2 bases and J 4 bases, with 9 bases left between them. Per the germline V gene, CDR1 is SGHDT and CDR2 is YYEEEE. The CDR3 here is CASSFGQPYGYTF. The CDR3 bases are TGTGCCAGCAGCTTTGGACAGCCCTATGGCTACACCTTC.

J is TRBJ2-7 and V is TRBV9; no clear D. Germline CDR1 reads SGDLS; CDR2 reads YYNGEE. Trimming took off 1 base at V and 4 bases at J, with 9 bases between the two ends. This CDR3 spans 13 amino acids. The CDR3 nucleotides read TGTGCCAGCAGCGTATCCCCACAGTACGAGCAGTACTTC. The encoded protein is CASSVSPQYEQYF.

The chain combines TRBV7-2 with TRBJ2-1; a weak D match, TRBD2 (6 bases). From germline, CDR1 is SGHTA and CDR2 FQGNSA. V dropped 1 base and J dropped 12 bases, with 19 bases sitting between them. CDR3 length equals 15 residues. CDR3 sequence (DNA): TGTGCCAGCAGCTTAGAAACCGGGACTGTAGAGGTGCAGTTCTTC. The encoded protein is CASSLETGTVEVQFF.

The chain recombines TRBV28 with TRBJ1-5; TRBD1 agrees at 8 bases. The junction had 3 bases not matched to a gene; V was cut back by 7 bases and J by 7 bases. CDR1 and CDR2 from the germline V gene are MDHEN and SYDVKM. This CDR3 has 12 amino acids. The CDR3: CASTGQVQPQHF. CDR3 coding DNA: TGTGCCAGCACGGGACAGGTGCAGCCCCAGCATTTT.

The chain employs TRBV29-1 and TRBJ1-2; D perhaps matches TRBD1 (6 bases). The CDR3 totals 12 residues. The V end was cut by 7 bases, the J end by 3 bases, with 12 bases between. Germline CDR1 is SQVTM and CDR2 is ANQGSEA. The CDR3 DNA follows: TGCAGCGCCTACAGGGATGACTATGGCTACACCTTC. Residues: CSAYRDDYGYTF.

V is TRBV7-6 and J is TRBJ1-2; D is perhaps TRBD1 (6 bases). This CDR3 is built from 15 residues. CDR1 and CDR2 from the germline V gene are SGHVS and FNYEAQ. Between the trimmed V and J ends, which lost 0 bases and 6 bases, there was a span of 14 bases. CDR3 amino acids: CASSLAGTTTNGYTF. The CDR3 DNA reads as TGTGCCAGCAGCTTAGCCGGGACAACGACTAATGGCTACACCTTC.

The chain joins TRBV6-4 to TRBJ2-1; TRBD2 matches at 7 bases. The CDR3 sequence is 15 residues long. Germline trimming cut 6 bases from V and 8 bases from J; bases unmatched to any gene: 13. CDR1 and CDR2 (germline): MRHNA, SNTAGT. The CDR3 DNA reads TGTGCCAGCAGCGTCGGGGCGGGGGAAGGGGATGAGCAGTTCTTC. Its protein is CASSVGAGEGDEQFF.

The chain employs TRBV7-8 and TRBJ2-7, with 12 bases identical to TRBD2. The CDR3 spans 16 residues. Germline loops: CDR1 SGHVS, CDR2 FQNEAQ. With 5 bases clipped from V and 0 bases from J, the junction kept 5 bases outside the gene matches. The CDR3 is CASSNQLAGGSYEQYF. CDR3 in DNA: TGTGCCAGCAGCAACCAACTAGCGGGGGGCTCCTACGAGCAGTACTTC.

The rearrangement links TRBV6-6 to TRBJ2-5; D possibly corresponds to TRBD1 (5 bases). This CDR3 is built from 13 residues. Germline lookup yields CDR1 MNHNY and CDR2 SVGAGI (reference sequence). Trimming removed 0 bases from V and 5 bases from J, with 7 bases in between. The CDR3 here is CASSYSRAETQYF. Here the CDR3 DNA reads TGTGCCAGCAGTTACTCCAGGGCTGAGACCCAGTACTTC.

This clone was detected only once. The rearrangement uses TRBV6-5 and TRBJ2-2; a possible D gene is TRBD2 (5 bases). Trimming pared 2 bases from V and 1 base from J, leaving 5 bases between. Germline V CDR1 and CDR2: MNHEY, SVGAGI. There are 14 residues in the CDR3. For the CDR3, the DNA is TGTGCCAGCAGTTACCGGGGGAACACCGGGGAGCTGTTTTTT. Its translation is CASSYRGNTGELFF.

The V and J genes are TRBV18 and TRBJ2-1, with 8 bases identical to TRBD2. Germline V gives CDR1 KGHSH, CDR2 LQKENI. CDR3 size: 14 residues. Losses at the gene ends were 3 bases for V and 7 bases for J; bases not matched to a gene: 5. The CDR3 sequence: CASSPSGGLNEQFF. The CDR3 nucleotides are TGTGCCAGCTCACCTTCGGGAGGGTTAAATGAGCAGTTCTTC.

This clone was seen only a few times. The CDR3 loop is CATLSSAGYNEQFF. The CDR3 region has the DNA TGTGCCACTCTCTCGTCTGCAGGGTACAATGAGCAGTTCTTC. This sequence joins TRBV19 and TRBJ2-1, with D maybe TRBD1 (5 bases). The length of the CDR3 is 14 residues. Germline lookup yields CDR1 LNHDA and CDR2 SQIVND (reference sequence). The ends were cut back, 10 bases at V and 4 bases at J, with 17 bases in the middle.

This clone was counted a single time. This chain connects TRBV28 to TRBJ1-5; 10 positions match TRBD1. The CDR3 length is 15 residues. Trimming removed 4 bases from V and 3 bases from J; junction bases left unmatched: 3. Germline assignment: CDR1 MDHEN and CDR2 SYDVKM. The CDR3 bases are TGTGCCAGCAGTTCGACAGGGGGCCACAATCAGCCCCAGCATTTT. Its protein is CASSSTGGHNQPQHF. The full variable domain, rest sourced from reference TRBV28 and TRBJ1-5, is DVKVTQSSRYLVKRTGEKVFLECVQDMDHENMFWYRQDPGLGLRLIYFSYDVKMKEKGDIPEGYSVSREKKERFSLILESASTNQTSMYLCASSSTGGHNQPQHFGDGTRLSIL.

The chain has TRBV28 and TRBJ2-7; 11 bases are shared with TRBD2. Germline trimming cut 8 bases from V and 3 bases from J; bases unmatched to any gene: 3. Germline CDR1 is MDHEN and CDR2 is SYDVKM. CDR3 size: 13 residues. DNA of the CDR3: TGTGCCAGCCATAGCGGGAGGGTCTACGAGCAGTACTTC. Translation: CASHSGRVYEQYF.

This clone showed up just once. CDR3: CASSDSASGGTDTQYF. As DNA, the CDR3 is TGTGCCAGCAGTGACTCGGCTAGCGGAGGCACAGATACGCAGTATTTT. This chain links TRBV6-4 with TRBJ2-3; 7 bases fit TRBD2. Germline assignment: CDR1 MRHNA and CDR2 SNTAGT. The CDR3 has 16 residues. J lost 1 base, V lost 0 bases, and 4 bases had no gene match.

The CDR3 reads CASSAGTSGYEQYF. Here the CDR3 DNA reads TGTGCCAGTAGTGCCGGGACTAGCGGGTACGAGCAGTACTTC. V is TRBV19 and J is TRBJ2-7; 12 bases match TRBD2. Germline loops: CDR1 LNHDA, CDR2 SQIVND (reference sequence). V dropped 5 bases and J dropped 4; count of bases not matched to a gene: 3. CDR3 size: 14 residues.

This chain joins TRBV18 and TRBJ2-1, with D hard to call. Between the trimmed V and J ends, which lost 3 bases and 5 bases, there was a span of 17 bases. From germline, CDR1 is KGHSH and CDR2 LQKENI. The CDR3 has 16 residues. CDR3 sequence (DNA): TGTGCCAGCTCACCTGGCAGAACCAGTCTGGACAATGAGCAGTTCTTC. Its translation is CASSPGRTSLDNEQFF.

This sequence joins TRBV4-1 and TRBJ1-4, with D possibly being TRBD1 (5 bases). The CDR3 sequence is 14 residues long. Germline V gene sequence: CDR1 MGHRA, CDR2 YSYEKL. V shed 0 bases and J shed 7 bases, with 9 bases lying between them. The CDR3 DNA reads as TGCGCCAGCAGCCAAGACCAGGGAGGTGAAAAACTGTTTTTT. It yields the protein CASSQDQGGEKLFF.

V usage is TRBV5-6 and J usage is TRBJ2-7; 14 nucleotides align to TRBD2. The junction had 3 bases not matched to a gene; V was cut back by 4 bases and J by 6 bases. CDR3 length: 14 residues. Germline CDR1 reads SGHDT; CDR2 reads YYEEEE. Written as DNA, the CDR3 is TGTGCCAGCAGCCCCGGGACTAGCGGGAGCGAGCAGTACTTC. Translating gives CASSPGTSGSEQYF.

As for this clone: A junction end diverges from the germline sequence, so it may reflect a read error. The chain employs TRBV7-7 and TRBJ2-2; D is perhaps TRBD2 (5 bases). This CDR3 comprises 15 residues. Germline V gene data show CDR1 as SSHAT and CDR2 as FNYEAQ (reference sequence). The CDR3 protein is CASTPVGAGTGELFF. The CDR3 DNA follows: TGTGCTAGCACCCCGGTGGGCGCGGGCACCGGGGAGCTGTTTTTT. Full variable domain (missing parts from reference TRBV7-7 and TRBJ2-2): GAGVSQSPRYKVTKRGQDVTLRCDPISSHATLYWYQQALGQGPEFLTYFNYEAQPDKSGLPSDRFSAERPEGSISTLTIQRTEQRDSAMYRCASTPVGAGTGELFFGEGSRLTVL.

The J gene is TRBJ1-1, the V gene TRBV7-3; 9 nucleotides match TRBD1. The ends lost 4 bases at V and 5 bases at J; junction bases unmatched: 5. The CDR3 runs 14 residues. In germline, CDR1 is SGHTA, CDR2 FQGTGA. Here the CDR3 reads CASSSGTGSTEAFF. The CDR3 region has the DNA TGTGCCAGCAGCTCCGGGACAGGGAGTACTGAAGCTTTCTTT. The entire variable domain, with the rest obtained from reference TRBV7-3 and TRBJ1-1, is as follows: GAGVSQTPSNKVTEKGKYVELRCDPISGHTALYWYRQSLGQGPEFLIYFQGTGAADDSGLPNDRFFAVRPEGSVSTLKIQRTERGDSAVYLCASSSGTGSTEAFFGQGTRLTVV.

This chain uses TRBV5-1 with TRBJ1-6, with D perhaps TRBD1 (6 bases). The germline V gene encodes CDR1 SGHRS and CDR2 YFSETQ. The CDR3 is 15 amino acids. V was clipped by 0 bases and J by 10 bases, with 14 bases between them. The CDR3 DNA is TGCGCCAGCAGCTTGGACAGGGCACCGGGGTCACCCCTCCACTTT. Protein: CASSLDRAPGSPLHF.

This clone was seen a few times. The V gene is TRBV9, the J gene TRBJ2-7; D possibly corresponds to TRBD2 (6 bases). V was trimmed by 0 bases and J by 6 bases, leaving 19 bases between them. The CDR3 extends over 16 amino acids. Germline CDR1 reads SGDLS; CDR2 reads YYNGEE. Here the CDR3 reads CASSVVRDSPSGEQYF. DNA of the CDR3: TGTGCCAGCAGCGTAGTTCGGGACTCCCCTTCGGGCGAGCAGTACTTC.

This clone occurred once. V and J are TRBV5-4 and TRBJ2-3, with D possibly TRBD2 on 5 matching bases. Germline V gene sequence: CDR1 SGHNT, CDR2 YYREEE (reference sequence). The CDR3 loop spans 16 amino acids. Trimming shortened V by 0 bases and J by 2 bases, and 13 bases separated the two germline ends. The CDR3 DNA reads as TGTGCCAGCAGCTTGGGCGGGTCCCATTTCACAGATACGCAGTATTTT. Its protein product is CASSLGGSHFTDTQYF.

The DNA for the CDR3 is TGCGCCAGCAGTGAGTCGAGGGGGCGCCTTTCGGACTATGGGGGCTACACCTTC. It yields the protein CASSESRGRLSDYGGYTF. The V call is TRBV10-1, the J call TRBJ1-2; 7 nucleotides line up with TRBD1. The CDR3 loop spans 18 amino acids. Trimming cost V 0 bases and J 8 bases; bases outside gene matches: 18. Germline V gene data show CDR1 as WNHNN and CDR2 as SYGVQD (reference sequence).

The rearrangement links TRBV5-4 to TRBJ1-2; 7 bases agree with TRBD1. CDR3 length: 13 amino acids. Germline CDR1 reads SGHNT; CDR2 reads YYREEE (reference sequence). Trimming cost V 5 bases and J 4 bases; bases outside gene matches: 5. Here the CDR3 reads CASSAGTAYGYTF. The CDR3 bases are TGTGCCAGCAGTGCCGGGACAGCCTATGGCTACACCTTC.

In the case of this clone: A junction end diverges from the germline sequence, so it may reflect a read error. The chain recombines TRBV6-6 with TRBJ1-5, with no clear D. This CDR3 region has 12 residues. CDR1 and CDR2 (germline): MNHNY, SVGAGI (reference sequence). The CDR3 here is CASSPTSIPFKF. CDR3 nucleotide sequence: TGTGCCAGCAGCCCCACAAGTATCCCTTTTAAATTT.